Listed here are 9 T cell receptor beta chains from one sample, sequenced in a study of T cells in Graves' hyperthyroidism and ophthalmopathy. The CDR3 regions of TCR beta were amplified from RNA transcripts. RT-PCR in the first round (using the HTBI primer set) targeted the TCR CDR3. TCRdb processed the multiplex PCR reads anew with MiXCR; each CDR3 protein has one entry. The sample gives under 300,000 distinct CDR3 sequences, 10% to 15% of which show up once; roughly 8% is in the top ten. Sequencing was carried out using blood. The receptors were gathered from a woman in her 30s with Graves' hyperthyroidism that later progressed to Graves' ophthalmopathy.

This clonotype was detected many times. V usage is TRBV7-6 and J usage is TRBJ2-7; perhaps TRBD1 as D (6 bases). The CDR3 length is 16 residues. Trimming left V 5 bases short and J 2 bases short, with 19 bases between. Germline lookup yields CDR1 SGHVS and CDR2 FNYEAQ. As DNA, the CDR3 is TGTGCCAGCAGCACCCCTGAAGGGACATTAACCTACGAGCAGTACTTC. This sequence encodes CASSTPEGTLTYEQYF.

This clonotype was recorded many times. The V call is TRBV7-2, the J call TRBJ2-5; D call uncertain. CDR1 is SGHTA, CDR2 FQGNSA, per germline. The V and J ends lost 1 base and 5 bases respectively, with 5 bases between them. This CDR3 contains 12 residues. CDR3 bases: TGTGCCAGCAGCTTAGTGCCGGAGACCCAGTACTTC. Amino acid sequence: CASSLVPETQYF.

This clonotype was counted ten times or more. The rearrangement joins TRBV11-1 to TRBJ1-5; D is perhaps TRBD1 (6 bases). Germline CDR1 is SGHAT and CDR2 is FQDESV (reference sequence). This CDR3 is 15 amino acids long. Trimming cost V 5 bases and J 0 bases, with 11 bases left between them. In DNA form, the CDR3 reads TGTGCCAGCAGCCTTGGACAGTCTAGCAATCAGCCCCAGCATTTT. Its protein is CASSLGQSSNQPQHF.

The genes are TRBV6-1 and TRBJ2-7; 8 bases align to TRBD2. Germline trimming cut 6 bases from V and 7 bases from J; bases unmatched to any gene: 8. Looked up from germline, CDR1 is MNHNS and CDR2 is SASEGT. The CDR3 sequence is 13 residues long. The CDR3 nucleotides read TGTGCCAGCAGAACGACTAGCGTGGGAGAGCAGTACTTC. Amino acids: CASRTTSVGEQYF.

This clonotype was seen ten or more times. This sequence joins TRBV18 and TRBJ2-5, with 11 positions matching TRBD2. CDR3 length equals 17 residues. From germline, CDR1 is KGHSH and CDR2 LQKENI. V lost 4 bases and J lost 8; bases outside the gene matches: 15. CDR3 protein: CASSLAGLAGPRGTQYF. The CDR3 DNA reads as TGTGCCAGCTCACTCGCCGGACTAGCGGGCCCACGTGGAACCCAGTACTTC. The variable domain in full, with the rest retrieved from reference TRBV18 and TRBJ2-5, is NAGVMQNPRHLVRRRGQEARLRCSPMKGHSHVYWYRQLPEEGLKFMVYLQKENIIDESGMPKERFSAEFPKEGPSILRIQQVVRGDSAAYFCASSLAGLAGPRGTQYFGPGTRLLVL.

For this clonotype: Since a much larger clone is just one base distant, this may be a read error. Lacking the conserved final phenylalanine or tryptophan, this CDR3 likely reflects a read error. V usage is TRBV18 and J usage is TRBJ2-7; TRBD1 matches 9 bases. Germline-derived CDR1 and CDR2 are KGHSH and LQKENI. Trimming removed 4 bases from V and 6 bases from J; junction bases left unmatched: 10. The CDR3 contains 15 residues. The CDR3 coding sequence is TGTGCCAGCTCACTCGGACAGGGGCTCCTGGGCGAGCAGTACCTC. It codes for CASSLGQGLLGEQYL.

This sequence joins TRBV7-9 and TRBJ1-5; TRBD1 agrees at 7 bases. The CDR3 loop spans 17 amino acids. Germline loops: CDR1 SEHNR, CDR2 FQNEAQ (reference sequence). V dropped 7 bases and J dropped 0; count of bases not matched to a gene: 12. The CDR3 bases are TGTGCCAGCAAAGGGACAGCCGTCCTCTATAGCAATCAGCCCCAGCATTTT. Translated, it gives CASKGTAVLYSNQPQHF.

The J gene is TRBJ1-4, the V gene TRBV28; D is uncertain. This CDR3 contains 14 residues. Germline V gene data show CDR1 as MDHEN and CDR2 as SYDVKM. The V end lost 2 bases, the J end lost 0 bases, and 4 bases lay between the germline ends. The CDR3 is CASSLRATNEKLFF. The CDR3 nucleotides are TGTGCCAGCAGTTTAAGGGCAACTAATGAAAAACTGTTTTTT.

The chain recombines TRBV2 with TRBJ2-1; D unresolved. This CDR3 contains 13 residues. V was pared by 8 bases and J by 0 bases, with 8 bases between. Germline lookup yields CDR1 SNHLY and CDR2 FYNNEI. In DNA, the CDR3 is TGTGCCAGCTACAGCCCCTCCTACAATGAGCAGTTCTTC. The encoded protein is CASYSPSYNEQFF.